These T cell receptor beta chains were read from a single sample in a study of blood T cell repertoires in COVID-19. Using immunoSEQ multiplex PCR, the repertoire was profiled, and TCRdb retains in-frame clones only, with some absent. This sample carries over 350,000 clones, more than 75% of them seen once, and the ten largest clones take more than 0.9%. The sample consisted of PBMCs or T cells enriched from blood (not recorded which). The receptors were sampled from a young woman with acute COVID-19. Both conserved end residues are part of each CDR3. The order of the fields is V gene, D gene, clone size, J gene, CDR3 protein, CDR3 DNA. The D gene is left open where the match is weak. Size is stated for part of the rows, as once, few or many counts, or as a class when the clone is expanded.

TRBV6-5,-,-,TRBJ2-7,CASRTSTGEQYF,TGTGCCAGCAGGACCTCGACGGGCGAGCAGTACTTC
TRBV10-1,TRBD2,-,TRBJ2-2,CASSEDPGGGNTGELFF,TGCGCCAGCAGTGAGGATCCCGGCGGGGGGAACACCGGGGAGCTGTTTTTT
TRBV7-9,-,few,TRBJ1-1,CAIRAGKGNRQDTEAFF,TGTGCCATTAGGGCGGGGAAGGGGAACCGACAAGACACTGAAGCTTTCTTT
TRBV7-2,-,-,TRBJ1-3,CASSLTRGNTIYF,TGTGCCAGCAGCTTGACAAGAGGAAACACCATATATTTT
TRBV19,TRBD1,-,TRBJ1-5,CASRPTGNGQPQHF,TGTGCCAGTAGGCCGACAGGGAACGGGCAGCCCCAGCATTTT
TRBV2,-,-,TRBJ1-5,CASSGPTNQPQHF,TGTGCCAGCAGTGGGCCCACCAATCAGCCCCAGCATTTT
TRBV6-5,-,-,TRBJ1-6,CASIPGGGNSPLHF,TGTGCCAGCATCCCCGGGGGGGGGAATTCACCCCTCCACTTT
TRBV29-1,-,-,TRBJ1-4,CSVVVRAGEKLFF,TGCAGCGTTGTCGTCAGGGCGGGGGAAAAACTGTTTTTT
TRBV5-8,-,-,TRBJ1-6,CASSLEVRGPNSPLHF,TGTGCCAGCAGCTTGGAGGTCAGGGGCCCTAATTCACCCCTCCACTTT
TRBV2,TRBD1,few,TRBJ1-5,CASRDRGPNQPQHF,TGTGCCAGCAGGGACAGGGGGCCCAATCAGCCCCAGCATTTT
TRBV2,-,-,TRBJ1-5,CASSDSGVGSNQPQHF,TGTGCCAGCAGCGATTCAGGGGTAGGGAGCAATCAGCCCCAGCATTTT
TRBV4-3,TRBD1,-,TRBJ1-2,CASSQDQTGDGYTF,TGCGCCAGCAGCCAAGATCAAACAGGGGACGGCTACACCTTC
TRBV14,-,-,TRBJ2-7,CASSQDSGISYEQYF,TGTGCCAGCAGCCAAGATTCAGGAATCTCCTACGAGCAGTACTTC
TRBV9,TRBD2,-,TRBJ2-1,CASSVAVSGGRHNEQFF,TGTGCCAGCAGCGTAGCTGTTAGCGGGGGGCGCCACAATGAGCAGTTCTTC
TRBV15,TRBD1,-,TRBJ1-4,CATSLTRGQVLFF,TGTGCCACCAGCCTTACTAGGGGACAGGTCCTGTTTTTT
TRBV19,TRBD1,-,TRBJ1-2,CASKPGGRRENGYTF,TGTGCCAGTAAGCCAGGGGGCAGACGGGAAAATGGCTACACCTTC
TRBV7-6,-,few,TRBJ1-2,CASSIRRRPNYGYTF,TGTGCCAGCAGCATCCGACGGAGACCTAACTATGGCTACACCTTC
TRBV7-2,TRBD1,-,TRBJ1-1,CASSFRQGNTEAFF,TGTGCCAGCAGCTTTCGACAGGGAAACACTGAAGCTTTCTTT
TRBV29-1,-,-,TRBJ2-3,CSVSGWRGPTDTQYF,TGCAGCGTTAGTGGATGGAGGGGGCCTACAGATACGCAGTATTTT
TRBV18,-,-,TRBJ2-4,CASSPFGVENIQYF,TGTGCCAGCTCACCTTTCGGGGTGGAAAACATTCAGTACTTC
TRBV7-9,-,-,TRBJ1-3,CASSPLVAGLSYTIYF,TGTGCCAGCAGCCCACTCGTCGCAGGCCTCTCCTACACCATATATTTT
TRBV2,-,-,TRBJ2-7,CASSEGGLSGGAYEQYF,TGTGCCAGCAGTGAAGGCGGGTTATCGGGGGGCGCCTACGAGCAGTACTTC
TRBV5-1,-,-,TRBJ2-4,CASSFSLRGQLLDIQYF,TGCGCCAGCAGCTTTTCGTTGCGTGGACAACTTTTGGACATTCAGTACTTC
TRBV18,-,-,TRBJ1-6,CASSPQGVEDSPLHF,TGTGCCAGCTCACCACAGGGGGTGGAAGATTCACCCCTCCACTTT
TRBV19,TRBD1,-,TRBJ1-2,CASSIDGTGVYTNYGYTF,TGTGCCAGTAGTATAGACGGGACAGGTGTCTATACTAACTATGGCTACACCTTC
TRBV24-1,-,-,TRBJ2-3,CATSDFSGAGENTDTQYF,TGTGCCACCAGTGATTTTTCAGGGGCGGGGGAGAACACAGATACGCAGTATTTT
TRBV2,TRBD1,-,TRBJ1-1,CASRTPGTGGTEAFF,TGTGCCAGCAGGACCCCCGGGACAGGGGGCACTGAAGCTTTCTTT
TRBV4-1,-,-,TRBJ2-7,CASSPTMSSYEQYF,TGCGCCAGCAGCCCTACTATGAGCTCCTACGAGCAGTACTTC
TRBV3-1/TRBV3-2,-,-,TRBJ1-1,CASSQSGVEAFF,TGTGCCAGCAGCCAATCAGGGGTAGAAGCTTTCTTT
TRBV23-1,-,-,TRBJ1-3,CASSQSGFCFQTGTAIYF,TGCGCCAGCAGTCAATCCGGGTTCTGTTTCCAGACCGGAACGGCCATATATTTT
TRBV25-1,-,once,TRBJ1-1,CASSGAWDLSAFF,TGTGCCAGCAGTGGAGCCTGGGACTTGTCAGCTTTCTTT
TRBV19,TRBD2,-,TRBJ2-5,CASSILGSGGEETQYF,TGTGCCAGTAGTATCTTAGGCAGCGGGGGGGAAGAGACCCAGTACTTC
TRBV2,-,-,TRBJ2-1,CASRAGQWMSSYNEQFF,TGTGCCAGCAGGGCGGGGCAATGGATGAGCTCCTACAATGAGCAGTTCTTC
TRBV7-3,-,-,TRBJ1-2,CASSPRPDSDGYTF,TGTGCCAGCAGCCCCCGCCCGGACAGCGATGGCTACACCTTC
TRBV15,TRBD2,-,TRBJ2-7,CATSELAGGSYEQYF,TGTGCCACCAGTGAACTTGCGGGGGGCTCCTACGAGCAGTACTTC
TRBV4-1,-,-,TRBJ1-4,CASSPHENLNEKLFF,TGCGCCAGCAGCCCCCATGAGAACTTAAATGAAAAACTGTTTTTT
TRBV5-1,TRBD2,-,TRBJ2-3,CASSLTSGGAYVTQYF,TGCGCCAGCAGCTTGACTAGCGGGGGGGCATATGTTACGCAGTATTTT
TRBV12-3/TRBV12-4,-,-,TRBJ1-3,CASSPGGGNTIYF,TGTGCCAGCAGTCCCGGCGGAGGAAACACCATATATTTT
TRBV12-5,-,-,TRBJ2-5,CASGLGISSAETQYF,TGTGCTAGTGGTTTGGGAATCTCTAGCGCCGAGACCCAGTACTTC
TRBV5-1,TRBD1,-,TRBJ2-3,CASSEYRDRVTDTQYF,TGCGCCAGCAGCGAATACCGGGACAGGGTCACAGATACGCAGTATTTT
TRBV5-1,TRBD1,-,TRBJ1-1,CASSLYGTGVGAFF,TGCGCCAGCAGCTTGTACGGGACAGGGGTGGGGGCTTTCTTT
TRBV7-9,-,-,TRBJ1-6,CASSTITNSPLHF,TGTGCCAGCAGCACAATTACTAATTCACCCCTCCACTTT
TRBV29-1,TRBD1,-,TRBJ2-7,CSVEVSGQAYEQYF,TGCAGCGTTGAAGTGTCCGGACAGGCCTACGAGCAGTACTTC
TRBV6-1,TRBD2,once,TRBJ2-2,CASSEASGGHNTGELFF,TGTGCCAGCAGTGAAGCTAGCGGGGGGCATAACACCGGGGAGCTGTTTTTT
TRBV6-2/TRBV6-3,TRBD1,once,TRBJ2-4,CASSYPQDRRIAKNIQYF,TGTGCCAGCAGTTACCCCCAGGACAGGAGAATAGCCAAAAACATTCAGTACTTC
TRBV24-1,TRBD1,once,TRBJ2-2,CATMRTGPRTGELFF,TGTGCCACCATGAGGACAGGGCCGAGGACCGGGGAGCTGTTTTTT
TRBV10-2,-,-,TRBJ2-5,CASSQMETQYF,TGCGCCAGCAGTCAAATGGAGACCCAGTACTTC
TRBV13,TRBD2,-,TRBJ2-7,CASSLSAGVYEQYF,TGTGCCAGCAGCTTATCGGCGGGGGTCTACGAGCAGTACTTC
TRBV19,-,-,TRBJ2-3,CASSTPSGTQYF,TGTGCCAGTAGTACACCGTCGGGTACGCAGTATTTT
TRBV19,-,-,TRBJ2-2,CASSTIRGNTGELFF,TGTGCCAGTAGTACCATCAGGGGAAACACCGGGGAGCTGTTTTTT